A selection of T cell receptor beta chains follows, all from one sample in a study of T cells after yellow fever vaccination. Each CDR3 protein gets one entry after TCRdb re-called the 5' RACE reads with MiXCR. The data contain 200,000 to 250,000 distinct CDR3 sequences, less than 9% of them singletons. The starting material was CD4+ T cells sorted from PBMCs, obtained 15 days after the yellow fever booster vaccination. The source is a young man who received the YFV17D yellow fever vaccine. Each CDR3 is given with its conserved first and last residue. The D gene is left open where the match is weak. Clone size, where shown, is once, few, many, or a class for clones that have expanded.

TRBV7-9	TRBD1	13	TRBJ2-7	many	CASSTGQGYEQYF	TGTGCCAGCAGCACGGGACAGGGATACGAGCAGTACTTC
TRBV12-3/TRBV12-4	TRBD2	14	TRBJ2-5	few	CASSPQVGGGTQYF	TGTGCCAGCAGTCCCCAAGTGGGCGGGGGGACCCAGTACTTC
TRBV5-1	TRBD1	15	TRBJ2-5	.	CASSAGQGVGETQYF	TGCGCCAGCAGCGCCGGACAGGGGGTCGGAGAGACCCAGTACTTC
TRBV7-2	.	16	TRBJ2-3	few	CASSLMPSGMRDTQYF	TGTGCCAGCAGCTTAATGCCATCTGGGATGCGGGATACGCAGTATTTT
TRBV29-1	TRBD1	14	TRBJ2-1	many	CSVMGQLSYNEQFF	TGCAGCGTCATGGGACAGCTTTCCTACAATGAGCAGTTCTTC
TRBV7-2	.	16	TRBJ2-4	many	CASRITGIVDKNIQYF	TGTGCCAGCAGAATTACAGGGATAGTCGACAAAAACATTCAGTACTTC
TRBV7-6	TRBD2	15	TRBJ2-1	many	CASSATSGGYNEQFF	TGTGCCAGCAGCGCCACTAGCGGGGGGTACAATGAGCAGTTCTTC
TRBV7-9	.	14	TRBJ2-1	few	CASSLGHTYNEQFF	TGTGCCAGCAGCTTAGGACACACCTACAATGAGCAGTTCTTC
TRBV15	TRBD2	16	TRBJ2-7	few	CATSRDRAGGRIEQYF	TGTGCCACCAGCAGAGATCGAGCGGGAGGACGGATAGAGCAGTACTTC
TRBV20-1	.	16	TRBJ1-2	few	CSARVDTPYDYGGYTF	TGCAGTGCTAGAGTGGACACCCCCTATGACTATGGTGGCTACACCTTC
TRBV4-3	.	15	TRBJ2-2	many	CASSDLSQGTGELFF	TGCGCCAGCAGCGATTTATCACAGGGAACTGGGGAGCTGTTTTTT
TRBV12-3/TRBV12-4	.	13	TRBJ2-1	many	CASSYRGADEQFF	TGTGCCAGCAGTTACCGCGGGGCCGACGAGCAGTTCTTC
TRBV14	.	12	TRBJ2-5	many	CASSQDYETQYF	TGTGCCAGCAGCCAAGATTACGAGACCCAGTACTTC
TRBV6-1	TRBD2	15	TRBJ2-1	few	CASKMTSGRAGEQFF	TGTGCCAGCAAAATGACTAGCGGGAGGGCCGGTGAGCAGTTCTTC
TRBV11-2	.	15	TRBJ2-2	many	CASSPGFTNTGELFF	TGTGCCAGCAGCCCCGGATTTACGAACACCGGGGAGCTGTTTTTT
TRBV20-1	.	12	TRBJ2-7	few	CSAQPNSYEQYF	TGCAGTGCTCAACCGAACTCTTACGAGCAGTACTTC
TRBV28	.	17	TRBJ2-5	.	CASSLWASIRSKETQYF	TGTGCCAGCAGTTTATGGGCTAGTATAAGGTCTAAAGAGACCCAGTACTTC
TRBV20-1	.	11	TRBJ2-7	.	CSARDDYEQYF	TGCAGTGCTAGAGATGACTACGAGCAGTACTTC
TRBV7-2	TRBD2	15	TRBJ2-7	few	CASSSSGGSGYEQYF	TGTGCCAGCAGCTCGTCTGGCGGGAGTGGCTACGAGCAGTACTTC
TRBV5-4	TRBD1	14	TRBJ2-7	.	CASSSGQNSYEQYF	TGTGCCAGCAGCTCGGGACAGAACTCCTACGAGCAGTACTTC